This is a list of T cell receptor beta chains from one sample in a study of response to subunit inactivated influenza vaccine. TCRdb processed the RT-PCR reads anew with MiXCR; each CDR3 protein has one entry. The sample holds some 600,000 distinct CDR3 sequences, 14% seen once. Material: PBMCs from blood, obtained approximately 15 days before vaccination. All receptors derive from a man in his fifties or sixties who received an inactivated influenza vaccine. CDR3s include the opening cysteine and the closing phenylalanine or tryptophan. A D gene is named only where the DNA matches it firmly. The size entry is marked missing in some rows and otherwise reads once, few, many or a size class.

.	TRBV10-3	.	TRBJ2-7	TGTGCCATCAGTGAGTTGGGCGAGCAGTACTTC	CAISELGEQYF
.	TRBV4-2	.	TRBJ1-1	TGTGCCAGCAGCCAAGATCGGCGCATCTCCAACACTGAAGCTTTCTTT	CASSQDRRISNTEAFF
.	TRBV6-2/TRBV6-3	TRBD2	TRBJ2-1	TGTGCCAGCTCTAGCGGGGGGAACAATGAGCAGTTCTTC	CASSSGGNNEQFF
few	TRBV29-1	.	TRBJ2-6	TGCAGCGTCTCAGGGACTGGGGCCAACGTCCTGACTTTC	CSVSGTGANVLTF
few	TRBV27	.	TRBJ2-2	TGTGCCAGCACTTGGGGCTCCACGCGAGACACCGGGGAGCTGTTTTTT	CASTWGSTRDTGELFF
.	TRBV4-3	.	TRBJ2-1	TGCGCCAGCAGCCAACTTACGGGGCGTTACTACAATGAGCAGTTCTTC	CASSQLTGRYYNEQFF
few	TRBV25-1	.	TRBJ2-2	TGTGCCAGCAGGGGACCGGCCGGGGAGCTGTTTTTT	CASRGPAGELFF
.	TRBV2	TRBD1	TRBJ1-1	TGTGCCAGCCGCCGAGGGGGCGCAGAAGTTTATGCTTTCTTT	CASRRGGAEVYAFF
few	TRBV12-3/TRBV12-4	.	TRBJ1-1	TGTGCCAGCAGGCACAGGGAATTGAACACTGAAGCTTTCTTT	CASRHRELNTEAFF
.	TRBV12-3/TRBV12-4	.	TRBJ1-1	TGTGCCAGCAGTGCGCGCGGAGGAGTCAGCTCGAACACTGAAGCTTTCTTT	CASSARGGVSSNTEAFF
.	TRBV10-2	TRBD1	TRBJ2-7	TGCGCCAGCAGCCCTTCGACAGGGGTCGAGCAGTACTTC	CASSPSTGVEQYF
many	TRBV27	TRBD1	TRBJ2-7	TGTGCCAGCAGTTTAATGACAGGGGATCTCGAGCAGTACTTC	CASSLMTGDLEQYF
.	TRBV4-2	.	TRBJ2-1	TGTGCCAGCAGCCAAGATATGACTAAACGGGGGGCTACCTACAATGAGCAGTTCTTC	CASSQDMTKRGATYNEQFF
many	TRBV29-1	.	TRBJ2-3	TGCAGCGTTGAAGAGGGGACTACGCAGTATTTT	CSVEEGTTQYF
few	TRBV15	TRBD2	TRBJ2-7	TGTGCCACCAGCACATCGGGACTAGCGGGTGACTACGAGCAGTACTTC	CATSTSGLAGDYEQYF
few	TRBV7-2	.	TRBJ2-5	TGTGCCAGCAGCCGCGGGACCTACCAAGAGACCCAGTACTTC	CASSRGTYQETQYF
few	TRBV14	TRBD2	TRBJ2-2	TGTGCCAGCAGCCAAGATAGGGGACTAGCTAACACCGGGGAGCTGTTTTTT	CASSQDRGLANTGELFF
once	TRBV7-2	.	TRBJ1-6	TGTGCCAGCAGCTCCCTGACCTATAATTCACCCCTCCTCTTT	CASSSLTYNSPLLF
many	TRBV12-3/TRBV12-4	.	TRBJ2-7	TGTGCCAGCAGCGCGGACGGCCCAACTAAGCAGTACTTC	CASSADGPTKQYF
few	TRBV29-1	TRBD2	TRBJ2-1	TGCAGCGTTGATAGGCTAGCGGAGACTGAGCAGTTCTTC	CSVDRLAETEQFF
few	TRBV18	TRBD1	TRBJ1-2	TGTGCCAGCTCACCTTGGGACAGCCCTAACTATGGCTACACCTTC	CASSPWDSPNYGYTF
few	TRBV12-3/TRBV12-4	.	TRBJ2-5	TGTGCCAGCAGTCCTCTTCCCCTGGGGACCCAGTACTTC	CASSPLPLGTQYF
few	TRBV28	.	TRBJ2-7	TGTGCCAGCAGCAGACAGGTCGCCTACGAGCAGTACTTC	CASSRQVAYEQYF
.	TRBV6-2/TRBV6-3	.	TRBJ1-4	TGTGCCAGCAGGCCCCCGGGACGGTTTGGGACTGCAACTAATGAAAAACTGTTTTTT	CASRPPGRFGTATNEKLFF
.	TRBV5-2	.	TRBJ2-2	TGTGCCATGGGCCCCGGGCTCGGGACCTGGAACACCGGGGAGCTGTTTTTT	CAMGPGLGTWNTGELFF
.	TRBV29-1	.	TRBJ2-1	TGCAGCGTTGAAGATCGGGACGGATCCTGGAATGAGCAGTTCTTC	CSVEDRDGSWNEQFF
many	TRBV5-1	TRBD1	TRBJ2-7	TGCGCCAGCAGCTTCGACAGGGTCTACGAGCAGTACTTC	CASSFDRVYEQYF
many	TRBV20-1	.	TRBJ2-7	TGCAGTGCTAGGAAGAGGGGGTACGAGCAGTACTTC	CSARKRGYEQYF
many	TRBV6-1	.	TRBJ2-5	TGTGCCAGCAGGTTGGACGCCAGAAAACAAGAGACCCAGTACTTC	CASRLDARKQETQYF
.	TRBV5-1	.	TRBJ2-6	TGCGCCAGCAGCTTGCAGGCGGGAGGGGCCAACGTCCTGACTTTC	CASSLQAGGANVLTF
.	TRBV25-1	.	TRBJ2-1	TGTGCCAGCAGTGAAATTGGACTATACTCCTACAATGAGCAGTTCTTC	CASSEIGLYSYNEQFF
.	TRBV20-1	.	TRBJ2-1	TGCAGTGCTAGAGATAAGAAGTGGCTCTACAATGAGCAGTTCTTC	CSARDKKWLYNEQFF
.	TRBV20-1	TRBD1	TRBJ1-1	TGCAGTGCTAGGGTATGGGACAGGGGAAACACTGAAGCTTTCTTT	CSARVWDRGNTEAFF
.	TRBV13	.	TRBJ2-7	TGTGCCAGCAGCCCGGGGACGACTCCAAAGGCAGTCGAGCAGTACTTC	CASSPGTTPKAVEQYF
.	TRBV27	TRBD1	TRBJ1-1	TGTGCCAGCAGTCCCCTCCACGAACAGGGGAAAACTGAAGCTTTCTTT	CASSPLHEQGKTEAFF
few	TRBV7-6	.	TRBJ2-2	TGTGCCAGCAGCTTATTCTCGTCCGGGGAGCTGTTTTTT	CASSLFSSGELFF
many	TRBV7-9	.	TRBJ2-1	TGTGCCAGCAGCTTGGACTTAGAAAATGAGCAGTTCTTC	CASSLDLENEQFF
.	TRBV15	TRBD2	TRBJ2-5	TGTGCCACCAGCCGTCGACTAGCGGCCCTGGGAGAGACCCAGTACTTC	CATSRRLAALGETQYF
few	TRBV20-1	.	TRBJ2-5	TGCAGTGCTAGAGATCTAGCAGCGGGTGAGACCCAGTACTTC	CSARDLAAGETQYF
many	TRBV20-1	TRBD2	TRBJ2-3	TGCAGTGCTAGAGCTCCAAGCGGGAGGGACACAGATACGCAGTATTTT	CSARAPSGRDTDTQYF